The 2 T cell receptor beta chains below all came from one sample that was sequenced in a study of a mutant IDH1 vaccine in newly diagnosed glioma. These TCRs are of unknown antigen specificity. This sample's time point: week 23, last vaccination. Vaccinated patients received 300 ug of mutant IDH1 20-mer peptide per dose, with topical imiquimod. Only in-frame clones appear in the TCRdb table, and some are missing; sequencing was by immunoSEQ multiplex PCR. The table shows tens of thousands of clones, with 85% to 90% occurring only once. The sample consisted of PBMCs, taken from a glioma patient whose treatment included an IDH1 peptide vaccine. These receptors were collected from a man between 40 and 49 years old with glioma.

The rearrangement joins TRBV6-5 to TRBJ2-3, with a tentative D call TRBD2 (7 bases). Germline values: CDR1 MNHEY, CDR2 SVGAGI. The ends were cut back, 4 bases at V and 2 bases at J, with 16 bases in the middle. The CDR3 is made up of 16 amino acids. The CDR3 bases are TGTGCCAGCAGTTGGGGGCTAGCGGCTTCCACAGATACGCAGTATTTT. It translates to CASSWGLAASTDTQYF.

The chain has TRBV4-1 and TRBJ2-5; the D call may be TRBD1 or TRBD2 (6 bases each). CDR1 MGHRA and CDR2 YSYEKL come from the germline V gene. The germline V and J ends were trimmed by 4 bases and 5 bases, with 20 bases remaining between them. The CDR3 extends over 16 amino acids. CDR3 nucleotide sequence: TGCGCCAGCAGCCGTCTGGAGGGGGTTGGGGAGGAGACCCAGTACTTC. It translates to CASSRLEGVGEETQYF.